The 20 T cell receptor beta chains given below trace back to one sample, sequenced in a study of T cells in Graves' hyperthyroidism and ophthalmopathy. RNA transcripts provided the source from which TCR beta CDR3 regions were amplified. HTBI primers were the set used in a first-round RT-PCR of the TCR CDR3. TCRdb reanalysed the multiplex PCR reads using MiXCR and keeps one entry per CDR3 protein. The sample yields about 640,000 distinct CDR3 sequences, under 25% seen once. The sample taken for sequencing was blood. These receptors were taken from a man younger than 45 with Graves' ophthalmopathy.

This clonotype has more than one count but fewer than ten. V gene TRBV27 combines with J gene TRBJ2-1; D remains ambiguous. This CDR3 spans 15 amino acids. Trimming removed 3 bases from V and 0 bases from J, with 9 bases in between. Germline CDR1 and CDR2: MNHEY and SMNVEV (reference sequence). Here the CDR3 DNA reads TGTGCCAGCAGTTTTGGTGCCCACTCCTACAATGAGCAGTTCTTC. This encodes CASSFGAHSYNEQFF.

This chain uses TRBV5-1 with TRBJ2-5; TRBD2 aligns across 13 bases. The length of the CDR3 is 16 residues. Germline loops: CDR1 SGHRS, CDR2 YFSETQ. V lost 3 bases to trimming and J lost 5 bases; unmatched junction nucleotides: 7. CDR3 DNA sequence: TGCGCCAGCAGCTACGGACTAGCGGGAGTATATGAGACCCAGTACTTC. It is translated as CASSYGLAGVYETQYF. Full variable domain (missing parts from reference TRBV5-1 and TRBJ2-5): KAGVTQTPRYLIKTRGQQVTLSCSPISGHRSVSWYQQTPGQGLQFLFEYFSETQRNKGNFPGRFSGRQFSNSRSEMNVSTLELGDSALYLCASSYGLAGVYETQYFGPGTRLLVL.

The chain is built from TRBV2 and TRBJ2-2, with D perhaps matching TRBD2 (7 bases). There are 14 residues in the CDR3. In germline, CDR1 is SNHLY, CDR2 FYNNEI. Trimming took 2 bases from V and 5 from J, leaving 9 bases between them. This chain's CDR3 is CASSEKGGTGELFF. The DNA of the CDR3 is TGTGCCAGCAGTGAAAAGGGGGGGACCGGGGAGCTGTTTTTT.

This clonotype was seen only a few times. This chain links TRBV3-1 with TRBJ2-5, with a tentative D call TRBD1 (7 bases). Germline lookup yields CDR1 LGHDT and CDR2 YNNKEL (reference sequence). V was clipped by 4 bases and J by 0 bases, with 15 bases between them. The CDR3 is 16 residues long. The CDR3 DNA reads TGTGCCAGCAGCCCCCGGGCAGGGGGGTACCAAGAGACCCAGTACTTC. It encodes CASSPRAGGYQETQYF.

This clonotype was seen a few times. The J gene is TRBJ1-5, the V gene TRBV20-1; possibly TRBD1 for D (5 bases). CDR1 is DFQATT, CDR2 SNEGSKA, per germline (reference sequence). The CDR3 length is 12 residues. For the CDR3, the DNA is TGCTCTTGCAGCAGGGAATCTCAGCCCCAGCATTTT. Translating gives CSCSRESQPQHF.

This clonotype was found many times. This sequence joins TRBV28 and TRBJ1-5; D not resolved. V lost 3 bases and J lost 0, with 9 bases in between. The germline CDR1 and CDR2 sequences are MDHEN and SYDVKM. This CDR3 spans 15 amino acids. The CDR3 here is CASSFPGLSNQPQHF. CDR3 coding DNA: TGTGCCAGCAGTTTCCCCGGACTTAGCAATCAGCCCCAGCATTTT.

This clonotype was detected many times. The CDR3 is CSVEAHTNTEAFF. Written as DNA, the CDR3 is TGCAGCGTTGAAGCCCACACCAACACTGAAGCTTTCTTT. This sequence joins TRBV29-1 and TRBJ1-1; D remains ambiguous. V lost 1 base and J 2 bases, leaving 8 bases between the germline ends. This CDR3 region has 13 residues. CDR1 is SQVTM and CDR2 is ANQGSEA in the germline V gene.

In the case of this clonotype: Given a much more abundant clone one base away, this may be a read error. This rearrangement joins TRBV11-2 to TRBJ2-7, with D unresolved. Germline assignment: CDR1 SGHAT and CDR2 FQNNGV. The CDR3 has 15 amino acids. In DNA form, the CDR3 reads TGTGCCAGCAGCTTAAAGGTGGTAGAGCCCCACGAGCGGTACTTC. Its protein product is CASSLKVVEPHERYF.

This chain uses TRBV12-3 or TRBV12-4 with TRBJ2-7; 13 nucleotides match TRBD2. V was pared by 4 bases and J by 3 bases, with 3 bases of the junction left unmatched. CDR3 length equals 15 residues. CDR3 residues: CASSSRLAGGYEQYF. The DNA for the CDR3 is TGTGCCAGCAGTTCCAGACTAGCGGGAGGCTACGAGCAGTACTTC.

The CDR3 region is CASSILGSASNQPQHF. CDR3 in DNA: TGTGCCAGTAGTATACTTGGATCCGCTAGCAATCAGCCCCAGCATTTT. This rearrangement joins TRBV19 to TRBJ1-5; D is uncertain. Germline-derived CDR1 and CDR2 are LNHDA and SQIVND (reference sequence). V gave up 2 bases and J gave up 0 bases, with 11 bases separating them. CDR3 length: 16 residues.

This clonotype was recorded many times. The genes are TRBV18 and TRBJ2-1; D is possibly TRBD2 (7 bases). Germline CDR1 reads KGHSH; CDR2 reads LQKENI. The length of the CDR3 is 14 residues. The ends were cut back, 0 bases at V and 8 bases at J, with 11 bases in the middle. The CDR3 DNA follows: TGTGCCAGCTCACCACCGGCGGGGGCCGATGAGCAGTTCTTC. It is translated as CASSPPAGADEQFF.

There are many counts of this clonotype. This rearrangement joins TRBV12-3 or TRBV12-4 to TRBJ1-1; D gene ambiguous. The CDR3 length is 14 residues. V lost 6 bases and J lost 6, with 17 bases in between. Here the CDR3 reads CASSPAPQISEAFF. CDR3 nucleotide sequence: TGTGCCAGCAGCCCGGCCCCGCAAATCTCTGAAGCTTTCTTT.

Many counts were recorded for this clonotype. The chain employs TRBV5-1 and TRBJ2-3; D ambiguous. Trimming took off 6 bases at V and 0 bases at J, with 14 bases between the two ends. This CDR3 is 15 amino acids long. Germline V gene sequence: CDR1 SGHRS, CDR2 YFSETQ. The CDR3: CASTFWGSSTDTQYF. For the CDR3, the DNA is TGCGCCAGCACTTTTTGGGGTTCTAGCACAGATACGCAGTATTTT.

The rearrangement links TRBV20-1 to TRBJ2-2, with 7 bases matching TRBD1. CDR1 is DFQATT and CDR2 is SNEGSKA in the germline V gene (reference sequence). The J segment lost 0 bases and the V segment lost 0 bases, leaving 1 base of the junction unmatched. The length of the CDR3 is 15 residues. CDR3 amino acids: CSAREGGTNTGELFF. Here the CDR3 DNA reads TGCAGTGCTAGAGAAGGGGGCACGAACACCGGGGAGCTGTTTTTT.

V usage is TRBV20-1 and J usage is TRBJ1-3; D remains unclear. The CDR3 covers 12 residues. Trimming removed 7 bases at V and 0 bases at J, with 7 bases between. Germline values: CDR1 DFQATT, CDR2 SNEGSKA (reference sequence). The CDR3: CSGENSGNTIYF. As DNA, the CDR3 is TGCAGTGGGGAGAACTCTGGAAACACCATATATTTT.

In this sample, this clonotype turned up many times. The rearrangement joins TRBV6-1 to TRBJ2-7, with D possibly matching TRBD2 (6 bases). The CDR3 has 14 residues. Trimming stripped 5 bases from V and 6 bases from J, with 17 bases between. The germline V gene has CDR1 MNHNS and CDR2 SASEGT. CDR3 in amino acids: CASSYSGLASEQYF. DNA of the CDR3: TGTGCCAGCAGTTATTCGGGGCTAGCGTCCGAGCAGTACTTC.

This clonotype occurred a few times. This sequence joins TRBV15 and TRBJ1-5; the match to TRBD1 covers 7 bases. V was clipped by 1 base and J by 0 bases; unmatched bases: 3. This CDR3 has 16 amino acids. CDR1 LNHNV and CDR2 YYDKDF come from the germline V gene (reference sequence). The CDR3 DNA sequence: TGTGCCACCAGCAGAGGCCGGGACAGTAGCAATCAGCCCCAGCATTTT. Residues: CATSRGRDSSNQPQHF.

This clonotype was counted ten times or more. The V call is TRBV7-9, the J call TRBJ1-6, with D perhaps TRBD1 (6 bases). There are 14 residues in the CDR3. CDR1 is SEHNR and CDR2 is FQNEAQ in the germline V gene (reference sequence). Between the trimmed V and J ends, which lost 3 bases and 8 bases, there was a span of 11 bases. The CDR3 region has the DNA TGTGCCAGCAGCTTCACAGGGACGGATTCACCCCTCCACTTT. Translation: CASSFTGTDSPLHF.

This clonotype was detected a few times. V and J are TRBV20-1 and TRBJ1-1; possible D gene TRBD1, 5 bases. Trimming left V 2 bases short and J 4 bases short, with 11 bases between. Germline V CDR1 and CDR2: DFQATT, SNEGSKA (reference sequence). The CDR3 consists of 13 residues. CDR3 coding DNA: TGCAGTGCTAGAAGCAGGGCGGGCACTGAAGCTTTCTTT. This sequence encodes CSARSRAGTEAFF.

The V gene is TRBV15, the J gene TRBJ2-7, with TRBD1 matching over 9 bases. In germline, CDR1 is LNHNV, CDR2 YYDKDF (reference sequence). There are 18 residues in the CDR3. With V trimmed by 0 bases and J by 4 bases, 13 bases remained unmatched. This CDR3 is CATSRDPRTGEGNYEQYF. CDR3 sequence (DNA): TGTGCCACCAGCAGAGATCCCCGGACAGGGGAGGGGAATTACGAGCAGTACTTC.